The entry below gives a single T cell receptor (beta chain) sequence along with its context. These data come from a study of blood T cell repertoires in COVID-19. CDR1 is LGHDT and CDR2 is YNNKEL in the germline V gene (reference sequence). The CDR3 extends over 18 amino acids. V lost 0 bases to trimming and J lost 6 bases; unmatched junction nucleotides: 10. Generated by immunoSEQ multiplex PCR, the TCRdb table keeps only in-frame clones and is missing some. Here the sample spans some 190,000 clones, around 90% being singletons. The sequenced material came from peripheral blood. This receptor was obtained from a human donor in a cohort sampled during active COVID-19. V gene TRBV3-1 (or the pseudogene TRBV3-2) combines with J gene TRBJ2-3; TRBD2 matches 12 bases. CDR3 DNA: TGTGCCAGCAGCCAAGAGGGGTCTAGCGGGGGGGCCGGTGATACGCAGTATTTT. Its translation is CASSQEGSSGGAGDTQYF.